The clone carrying this T cell receptor beta chain was seen once. Its target is not known. The data were taken from a study of beta chain features in type 1 diabetes. Findings and limits, study-wide: Patients with Type 1 diabetes showed moderately but significantly shorter TCRB CDR3s in all four CD4+ subsets. Individuals with type 1 diabetes displayed fewer insertions and more deletions at VDJ junctions. Sampled from patients, naive, central memory and Treg TCRB repertoires appeared more similar than those sampled from healthy donors.

Germline assignment: CDR1 SGHRS and CDR2 YFSETQ. The CDR3 is made up of 15 amino acids. Trimming took off 4 bases at V and 4 bases at J, with 18 bases between the two ends. Expressed TCRB transcripts got sequenced, as all isolated RNA was reverse transcribed. Sequencing was performed with immunoSEQ multiplex PCR; in TCRdb, only in-frame clones are kept and a portion is missing. This sample carries over 20,000 clones, about 50% of them seen once, and the ten largest clones take 0.37%. Source material: stem cell memory CD4+ T cells from blood. The chain is built from TRBV5-1 and TRBJ2-7; the D gene is possibly TRBD1 (6 bases). The TCR originated in a man aged 18 to 30 with type 1 diabetes. CDR3: CASSQGPGASYEQYF. The CDR3 DNA reads TGCGCCAGCAGCCAAGGGCCAGGGGCATCGTACGAGCAGTACTTC.